Presented here are 4 T cell receptor beta chains from one specimen sequenced in a study of control samples from healthy donors and cancer patients (dated by TCRdb to about 2020). Library preparation employed the immunoSEQ multiplex PCR assay. Not all clones reach the TCRdb copy of this immuneACCESS table, which keeps in-frame sequences only. Checked studies attribute under half of the gap to unresolved V genes and leave the rest unexplained. Recorded for this sample are about 130,000 clones; around 94% of them occurred a single time. Around 14% of the sample rests with the top ten. Sequencing was performed on PBMCs. The source is a man between 60 and 75 years old with colorectal cancer.

The chain is built from TRBV7-2 and TRBJ2-5, with 9 bases that match TRBD2. V gave up 2 bases and J gave up 4 bases; unmatched junction bases: 5. CDR1 SGHTA and CDR2 FQGNSA come from the germline V gene. The CDR3 is made up of 15 amino acids. The CDR3 bases are TGTGCCAGCAGCTTAAGGTATAGCGGGGGAGAGACCCAGTACTTC. Amino acid sequence: CASSLRYSGGETQYF. The complete variable domain, with remaining parts taken from reference TRBV7-2 and TRBJ2-5, reads GAGVSQSPSNKVTEKGKDVELRCDPISGHTALYWYRQSLGQGLEFLIYFQGNSAPDKSGLPSDRFSAERTGGSVSTLTIQRTQQEDSAVYLCASSLRYSGGETQYFGPGTRLLVL.

The chain couples TRBV6-1 to TRBJ2-1; D call uncertain. The germline gives CDR1 MNHNS, CDR2 SASEGT. CDR3 size: 14 residues. With 1 base removed from V and 6 bases from J, the gap between germline ends came to 10 bases. The CDR3 sequence is CASSEVSRSNEQFF. The CDR3 region has the DNA TGTGCCAGCAGTGAAGTGAGCAGATCCAATGAGCAGTTCTTC.

This chain joins TRBV30 and TRBJ2-3, with 7 positions matching TRBD2. CDR3 size: 15 residues. J gave up 6 bases and V 1 base, and 10 bases lay outside the gene matches. CDR1 and CDR2 from the germline V gene are GTSNPN and SVGIG (reference sequence). CDR3 in DNA: TGTGCCTGGAGTGGGACTAGTCCCTTTACGGATACGCAGTATTTT. Protein: CAWSGTSPFTDTQYF.

The genes are TRBV7-2 and TRBJ1-6, with a tentative D call TRBD1 (5 bases). Germline values: CDR1 SGHTA, CDR2 FQGNSA. Trimming shortened V by 1 base and J by 6 bases, and 10 bases separated the two germline ends. The CDR3 is 15 residues long. CDR3 amino acids: CASSLVTGSNSPLHF. CDR3 nucleotides: TGTGCCAGCAGCTTAGTCACAGGAAGTAATTCACCCCTCCACTTT.